This TCR beta chain was found in a study of cytomegalovirus exposure and HLA in healthy donors. PCR used 60 Vbeta primers and 13 Jbeta primers. Sequenced by immunoSEQ multiplex PCR; TCRdb stores in-frame clones only, minus some. The table lists about 100,000 clones, 79% of them singletons. This clone was seen a handful of times. What it binds is not known. Findings of the study overall: Within an earlier analysis, most TCR beta V segments proved productive either about 90% or about 30% of the time. Roughly uniform sequencing depth across donors was assumed, possibly incorrectly.

Input material: PBMCs. The TCR sequence derives from a woman between 35 and 50 years old in good health and CMV-seronegative.

CDR3 nucleotide sequence: TGTGCCAGCAGCTTAGGTAGCGCTCCAGAGGGGGCCGGGGAGCTGTTTTTT. This gives the protein CASSLGSAPEGAGELFF. The chain couples TRBV11-1 to TRBJ2-2; a weak D match, TRBD1 (6 bases). Germline loops: CDR1 SGHAT, CDR2 FQDESV (reference sequence). The CDR3 runs to 17 residues. V shed 1 base and J shed 6 bases, with 18 bases lying between them.